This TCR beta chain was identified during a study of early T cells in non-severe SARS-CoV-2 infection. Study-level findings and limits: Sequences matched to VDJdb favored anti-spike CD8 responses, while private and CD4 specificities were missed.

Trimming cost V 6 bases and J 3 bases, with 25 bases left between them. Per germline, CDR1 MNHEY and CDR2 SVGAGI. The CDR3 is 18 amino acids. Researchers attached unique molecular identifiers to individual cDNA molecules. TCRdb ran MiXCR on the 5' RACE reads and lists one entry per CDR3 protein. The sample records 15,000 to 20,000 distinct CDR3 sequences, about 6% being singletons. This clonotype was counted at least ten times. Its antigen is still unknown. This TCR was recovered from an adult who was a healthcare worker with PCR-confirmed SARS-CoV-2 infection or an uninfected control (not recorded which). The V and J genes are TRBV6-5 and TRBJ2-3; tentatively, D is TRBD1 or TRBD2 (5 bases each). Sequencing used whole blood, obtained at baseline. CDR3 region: CASRTTRLLGDGTDTQYF. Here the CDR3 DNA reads TGTGCCAGCAGAACCACACGATTGTTGGGGGACGGGACAGATACGCAGTATTTT.